In this sample, the clone carrying this T cell receptor beta chain turned up once. These data are taken from a study of blood T cell repertoires in COVID-19. As for the study in general: T cells, B-cell-depleted T cells, or PBMCs supplied cDNA or gDNA.

The ends were cut back, 5 bases at V and 5 bases at J, with 19 bases in the middle. Looked up from germline, CDR1 is MDHEN and CDR2 is SYDVKM. CDR3 length: 17 residues. The authors' processing: By means of reference gene primer amplification, nucleated cell counts were estimated. The method was immunoSEQ multiplex PCR; TCRdb's version includes in-frame clones alone and lacks a portion of them. V and J calls and clone size are given by that table; D and trimming were obtained from the DNA. The sample contains about 300,000 clones, roughly 89% of which appear only once. Seattle's enrolled individuals joined amid active infection and were then monitored longitudinally.

Source material: peripheral blood. The sequence was obtained from a woman in her thirties with COVID-19, enrolled during active disease. V is TRBV28 and J is TRBJ1-6, with D unclear. Written as DNA, the CDR3 is TGTGCCAGCAGTCCCCCGGTCCTGCTTAAAAATAATTCACCCCTCCACTTT. It codes for CASSPPVLLKNNSPLHF. Variable domain in full (rest from reference TRBV28 and TRBJ1-6): DVKVTQSSRYLVKRTGEKVFLECVQDMDHENMFWYRQDPGLGLRLIYFSYDVKMKEKGDIPEGYSVSREKKERFSLILESASTNQTSMYLCASSPPVLLKNNSPLHFGNGTRLTVT.